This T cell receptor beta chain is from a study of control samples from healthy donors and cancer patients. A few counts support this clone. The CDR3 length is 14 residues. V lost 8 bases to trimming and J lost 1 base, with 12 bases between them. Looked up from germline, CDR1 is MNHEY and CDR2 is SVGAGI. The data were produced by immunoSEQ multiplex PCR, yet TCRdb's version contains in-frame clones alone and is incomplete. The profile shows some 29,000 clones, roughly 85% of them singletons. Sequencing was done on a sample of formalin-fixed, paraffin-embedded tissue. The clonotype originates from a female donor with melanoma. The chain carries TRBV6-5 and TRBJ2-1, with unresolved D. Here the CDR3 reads CASGDLWSYNEQFF. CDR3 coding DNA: TGTGCCAGCGGCGACCTCTGGTCCTACAATGAGCAGTTCTTC.